These 28 T cell receptor beta chains share one sample of origin, sequenced in a study of T cells after yellow fever vaccination. TCRdb independently ran MiXCR on the 5' RACE reads; one entry per CDR3 protein. Here the sample spans some 600,000 distinct CDR3 sequences, more than 9% being singletons. The specimen comprised PBMCs, sampled on the day of the yellow fever booster vaccination. The receptor source for this set is a man aged 25-45 years who received the YFV17D yellow fever vaccine.

In this sample, this clonotype turned up a few times. The genes are TRBV23-1 and TRBJ2-1; D gene ambiguous. TRBV23-1 is an ORF, with its function uncertain. Trimming shortened V by 4 bases and J by 0 bases, and 13 bases separated the two germline ends. This CDR3 is built from 16 residues. DNA of the CDR3: TGCGCCAGCAGTCGCCCACCCCAGAGCTCCTACAATGAGCAGTTCTTC. Protein product: CASSRPPQSSYNEQFF.

This clonotype appeared a single time. This chain uses TRBV5-6 with TRBJ1-5; TRBD1 aligns across 9 bases. CDR1 is SGHDT and CDR2 is YYEEEE in the germline V gene. V was clipped by 2 bases and J by 3 bases; unmatched bases: 3. The CDR3 spans 15 residues. The chain's CDR3 is CASSFGQGNNQPQHF. DNA for the CDR3: TGTGCCAGCAGCTTCGGACAGGGGAACAATCAGCCCCAGCATTTT.

This clonotype has at least ten counts. The rearrangement uses TRBV12-3 or TRBV12-4 and TRBJ2-3; 9 positions agree with TRBD2. CDR3 length: 15 amino acids. V shed 3 bases, J shed 0 bases, and the junction held 1 base outside the gene matches. Written as DNA, the CDR3 is TGTGCCAGCAGTTTTACTAGCGGGAGCACAGATACGCAGTATTTT. Amino acid sequence: CASSFTSGSTDTQYF.

In this sample, this clonotype turned up a few times. The chain combines TRBV29-1 with TRBJ2-3; D possibly corresponds to TRBD1 (5 bases). The ends were cut back, 4 bases at V and 2 bases at J, with 19 bases in the middle. The CDR3 runs to 16 residues. Germline values: CDR1 SQVTM, CDR2 ANQGSEA. CDR3 DNA: TGCAGCGTTGTCTCACAGGCCTATATACTCACAGATACGCAGTATTTT. This sequence encodes CSVVSQAYILTDTQYF.

This clonotype came up a few times. The rearrangement uses TRBV29-1 and TRBJ1-5; maybe TRBD1 (5 bases). This CDR3 has 11 residues. Germline assignment: CDR1 SQVTM and CDR2 ANQGSEA. Trimming pared 6 bases from V and 12 bases from J, leaving 15 bases between. CDR3 bases: TGCAGCGTCTTAGACAGCTCTGGCCAGCATTTT. Amino acids: CSVLDSSGQHF.

The J gene is TRBJ2-3, the V gene TRBV9; D call uncertain. V shed 7 bases and J shed 6 bases, with 15 bases lying between them. CDR1 is SGDLS and CDR2 is YYNGEE in the germline V gene. This CDR3 has 13 residues. The CDR3 sequence is CASGLRSEDTQYF. CDR3 nucleotide sequence: TGTGCCAGCGGCCTTCGGAGTGAGGATACGCAGTATTTT. Using reference TRBV9 and TRBJ2-3 for the parts outside the CDR3, the full variable domain is DSGVTQTPKHLITATGQRVTLRCSPRSGDLSVYWYQQSLDQGLQFLIQYYNGEERAKGNILERFSAQQFPDLHSELNLSSLELGDSALYFCASGLRSEDTQYFGPGTRLTVL.

This clonotype was found once. V usage is TRBV20-1 and J usage is TRBJ1-5; 8 bases align to TRBD1. The CDR3 spans 13 residues. From germline, CDR1 is DFQATT and CDR2 SNEGSKA (reference sequence). V shed 6 bases and J 3 bases; nucleotides not matched to a gene: 4. CDR3 nucleotides: TGCAGTGCAAGGGGACAGGACAATCAGCCCCAGCATTTT. Translating gives CSARGQDNQPQHF.

This clonotype showed up many times. CDR3 region: CASSWTGADTDTQYF. CDR3 in DNA: TGCGCCAGCAGCTGGACAGGGGCGGACACAGATACGCAGTATTTT. The V call is TRBV5-1, the J call TRBJ2-3, with TRBD1 matching over 9 bases. Germline CDR1 SGHRS, CDR2 YFSETQ. The CDR3 extends over 15 amino acids. The ends lost 3 bases at V and 2 bases at J; junction bases unmatched: 4. Combining the CDR3 with reference TRBV5-1 and TRBJ2-3 gives the whole variable domain KAGVTQTPRYLIKTRGQQVTLSCSPISGHRSVSWYQQTPGQGLQFLFEYFSETQRNKGNFPGRFSGRQFSNSRSEMNVSTLELGDSALYLCASSWTGADTDTQYFGPGTRLTVL.

The rearrangement uses TRBV2 and TRBJ1-2, with 8 bases identical to TRBD1. V lost 6 bases, J lost 6 bases, and 15 bases stayed unmatched. CDR1 is SNHLY and CDR2 is FYNNEI in the germline V gene. The CDR3 loop spans 16 amino acids. The CDR3 reads CASSRGQGRASDGYTF. The CDR3 nucleotides are TGTGCCAGCAGCAGGGGGCAGGGTCGGGCTTCCGATGGCTACACCTTC.

V is TRBV19 and J is TRBJ2-1; D possibly corresponds to TRBD2 (6 bases). CDR1 is LNHDA and CDR2 is SQIVND in the germline V gene (reference sequence). The V end lost 2 bases, the J end lost 9 bases, and 8 bases lay between the germline ends. This CDR3 has 12 residues. The CDR3 nucleotides read TGTGCCAGTAGTATAACCGGGGGTGAGCAGTTCTTC. It translates to CASSITGGEQFF.

This clonotype came up a few times. This chain uses TRBV15 with TRBJ2-7; 10 positions agree with TRBD1. The germline V gene has CDR1 LNHNV and CDR2 YYDKDF (reference sequence). V was clipped by 0 bases and J by 5 bases; unmatched bases: 4. The CDR3 consists of 15 residues. CDR3 protein: CATSRDIGTGDEQYF. The CDR3 DNA reads as TGTGCCACCAGCAGAGATATCGGGACAGGGGACGAGCAGTACTTC.

The V gene is TRBV6-7, the J gene TRBJ2-2; tentative D call: TRBD1 (5 bases). TRBV6-7 is annotated as an ORF whose role is uncertain. V was clipped by 1 base and J by 6 bases, with 12 bases between them. The CDR3 has 15 amino acids. The CDR3 region has the DNA TGTGCCAGCAGTTACTTACAGAAGGGGTCCGGGGAGCTGTTTTTT. This encodes CASSYLQKGSGELFF.

This clonotype appeared a few times. The genes are TRBV21-1 and TRBJ2-1. TRBV21-1 is given as a pseudogene. The CDR3 totals 16 residues. For the CDR3, the DNA is TGTGCCAGCAGCAAAGGTTCGGGAGGACCCTACAATGAGCAGTTCTTC. The encoded protein is CASSKGSGGPYNEQFF.

V usage is TRBV29-1 and J usage is TRBJ2-7, with D uncertain. CDR3 length equals 11 residues. Germline loops: CDR1 SQVTM, CDR2 ANQGSEA. Trimming shortened V by 4 bases and J by 0 bases, and 4 bases separated the two germline ends. The CDR3 DNA follows: TGCAGCGTTGTTACCTCCTACGAGCAGTACTTC. It is translated as CSVVTSYEQYF.

This chain joins TRBV5-1 and TRBJ2-1, with 9 bases lining up with TRBD2. CDR3 size: 15 residues. V was clipped by 2 bases and J by 7 bases; unmatched bases: 7. Germline V lookup: CDR1 SGHRS, CDR2 YFSETQ. CDR3 sequence reads: CASSLSGRFGNEQFF. Here the CDR3 DNA reads TGCGCCAGCAGCTTAAGCGGGAGGTTCGGAAATGAGCAGTTCTTC.

J is TRBJ2-2 and V is TRBV27; either TRBD1 or TRBD2 may supply D (7 bases each). Germline-derived CDR1 and CDR2 are MNHEY and SMNVEV (reference sequence). The CDR3 extends over 14 amino acids. V lost 7 bases and J lost 7, with 16 bases in between. The CDR3 here is CASIRGGGGGELFF. The CDR3 nucleotides read TGTGCCAGCATTCGGGGAGGGGGCGGCGGGGAGCTGTTTTTT.

The chain uses TRBV15 and TRBJ1-1; the D gene is possibly TRBD1 (5 bases). The germline V gene has CDR1 LNHNV and CDR2 YYDKDF (reference sequence). This CDR3 is built from 15 residues. The V end was cut by 0 bases, the J end by 6 bases, with 14 bases between. As DNA, the CDR3 is TGTGCCACCAGCAGAGATCGGCGCAGGGTCGCTGAAGCTTTCTTT. Translated: CATSRDRRRVAEAFF.

This clonotype was seen a single time. The genes are TRBV12-3 or TRBV12-4 and TRBJ2-4; TRBD2 aligns across 9 bases. V lost 4 bases to trimming and J lost 5 bases; unmatched junction nucleotides: 0. The CDR3 has 13 residues. The CDR3 loop reads CASSWTSENIQYF. The CDR3 nucleotides read TGTGCCAGCAGTTGGACTAGCGAAAACATTCAGTACTTC.

The chain recombines TRBV20-1 with TRBJ2-5; D remains ambiguous. CDR1 is DFQATT and CDR2 is SNEGSKA in the germline V gene (reference sequence). CDR3 length: 13 amino acids. Trimming left V 5 bases short and J 7 bases short, with 17 bases between. CDR3 region: CSAYPPGLGTQYF. Here the CDR3 DNA reads TGCAGTGCTTACCCTCCAGGTTTGGGGACCCAGTACTTC.

The DNA of the CDR3 is TGTGCCAGCAGTTCCTTTAGCAATCAGCCCCAGCATTTT. Translated, it gives CASSSFSNQPQHF. The rearrangement uses TRBV27 and TRBJ1-5; D uncertain. CDR1 and CDR2 (germline): MNHEY, SMNVEV (reference sequence). This CDR3 contains 13 residues. The V gene lost 4 bases and the J gene lost 0 bases, with 4 bases spanning the gap.

CDR3 DNA: TGCGCCAGCAGTATTAGCGGGAGAAGCACAGATACGCAGTATTTT. Its protein is CASSISGRSTDTQYF. This chain uses TRBV5-1 with TRBJ2-3, with 9 bases lining up with TRBD2. Trimming removed 5 bases from V and 0 bases from J; junction bases left unmatched: 4. The germline CDR1 and CDR2 sequences are SGHRS and YFSETQ. There are 15 residues in the CDR3.

This clonotype came up a few times. The chain combines TRBV19 with TRBJ1-1; D unresolved. CDR3 length: 13 amino acids. CDR1 and CDR2 (germline): LNHDA, SQIVND (reference sequence). Trimming pared 5 bases from V and 4 bases from J, leaving 11 bases between. The CDR3 here is CASSWAEGTEAFF. CDR3 DNA: TGTGCCAGTAGTTGGGCGGAGGGCACTGAAGCTTTCTTT.

This clonotype was detected a few times. The V and J genes are TRBV29-1 and TRBJ2-7; D is ambiguous. This CDR3 spans 12 amino acids. Per the germline V gene, CDR1 is SQVTM and CDR2 is ANQGSEA. The V end was cut by 6 bases, the J end by 6 bases, with 15 bases between. The CDR3 DNA sequence: TGCAGCGTGGCTCGGCACCCTCCCGAGCAGTACTTC. It translates to CSVARHPPEQYF.

The table lists this clonotype with many counts. The chain combines TRBV7-9 with TRBJ2-3; no definite D call. CDR3 length: 12 residues. CDR1 SEHNR and CDR2 FQNEAQ come from the germline V gene (reference sequence). The germline V and J ends were trimmed by 7 bases and 5 bases, with 10 bases remaining between them. CDR3 nucleotides: TGTGCCAGCATCGACTCCAGAGATACGCAGTATTTT. Translation gives CASIDSRDTQYF.

The chain uses TRBV29-1 and TRBJ1-5, with TRBD1 as a possible D gene (6 bases). This CDR3 is 12 amino acids long. CDR1 and CDR2 from the germline V gene are SQVTM and ANQGSEA. Trimming took 4 bases from V and 4 from J, leaving 8 bases between them. Here the CDR3 reads CSVGGLNQPQHF. CDR3 nucleotides: TGCAGCGTTGGGGGGCTTAATCAGCCCCAGCATTTT.

The chain is built from TRBV14 and TRBJ2-5, with TRBD2 as a possible D gene (5 bases). Trimming removed 0 bases at V and 1 base at J, with 15 bases between. The CDR3 consists of 17 residues. Per the germline V gene, CDR1 is SGHDN and CDR2 is FVKESK. CDR3 amino acids: CASSQDIEGWSQETQYF. In nucleotides, the CDR3 is TGTGCCAGCAGCCAAGACATAGAGGGCTGGAGCCAAGAGACCCAGTACTTC.

In this sample, this clonotype turned up a few times. The chain joins TRBV5-1 to TRBJ2-7, with D unclear. Trimming shortened V by 1 base and J by 2 bases, and 7 bases separated the two germline ends. CDR1 SGHRS and CDR2 YFSETQ come from the germline V gene. The CDR3 has 13 amino acids. The CDR3 sequence: CASSLRSPYEQYF. Written as DNA, the CDR3 is TGCGCCAGCAGCTTGCGCAGCCCCTACGAGCAGTACTTC.

J is TRBJ2-4 and V is TRBV5-1, with D possibly being TRBD2 (5 bases). Trimming removed 3 bases from V and 4 bases from J, with 14 bases in between. CDR1 and CDR2 (germline): SGHRS, YFSETQ. The CDR3 extends over 15 amino acids. This CDR3 reads CASSSSPGDKNIQYF. CDR3 sequence (DNA): TGCGCCAGCAGCTCCTCCCCCGGGGATAAAAACATTCAGTACTTC.